The next 28 T cell receptor beta chains were all read from a single sample in a study of blood T cell repertoires in COVID-19. TCRdb's table, derived via immunoSEQ multiplex PCR, lists solely in-frame clones and lacks some. The sample shows about 310,000 clones, around nine tenths of them seen only once. Sequencing was performed on PBMCs or T cells enriched from blood (not recorded which). These receptors all stem from a woman younger than 45 who had recovered from COVID-19.

V usage is TRBV27 and J usage is TRBJ1-5, with a possible D match to TRBD1 (5 bases). CDR1 and CDR2 (germline): MNHEY, SMNVEV (reference sequence). V was clipped by 6 bases and J by 6 bases, with 18 bases between them. There are 15 residues in the CDR3. In DNA, the CDR3 is TGTGCCAGCAGGGACTCTGGAGGGACGGGTCAGCCCCAGCATTTT. Translation gives CASRDSGGTGQPQHF.

This chain links TRBV10-3 with TRBJ2-1; 8 positions match TRBD2. Germline CDR1 reads ENHRY; CDR2 reads SYGVKD. The junction had 8 bases not matched to a gene; V was cut back by 6 bases and J by 1 base. CDR3 length equals 16 residues. CDR3 sequence reads: CAISLDSGKSYNEQFF. The CDR3 region has the DNA TGTGCCATCAGCCTCGATAGCGGGAAATCCTACAATGAGCAGTTCTTC.

The chain links TRBV5-1 to TRBJ2-1; 7 bases fit TRBD1. With V trimmed by 6 bases and J by 5 bases, 11 bases remained unmatched. Per the germline V gene, CDR1 is SGHRS and CDR2 is YFSETQ. CDR3 length equals 15 residues. The CDR3 region has the DNA TGCGCCAGCAATTCACAGGGGTTTCCCCACAATGAGCAGTTCTTC. Its translation: CASNSQGFPHNEQFF.

The CDR3 DNA follows: TGTGCCAGTAGTAACGACAGGGGAGTTGGCTACACCTTC. Its translation is CASSNDRGVGYTF. This chain uses TRBV19 with TRBJ1-2, with 8 positions matching TRBD1. This CDR3 is built from 13 residues. V dropped 4 bases and J dropped 7; count of bases not matched to a gene: 5. Germline V lookup: CDR1 LNHDA, CDR2 SQIVND (reference sequence).

The chain employs TRBV19 and TRBJ1-5; TRBD1 is a possible D gene (5 bases). Trimming removed 5 bases from V and 6 bases from J, with 20 bases in between. Germline-derived CDR1 and CDR2 are LNHDA and SQIVND (reference sequence). The CDR3 spans 16 residues. The CDR3 nucleotides are TGTGCCAGTAGTCCCCTTACCCAGGGAGGTCGTCAGCCCCAGCATTTT. Its translation is CASSPLTQGGRQPQHF.

The gene calls are TRBV2 and TRBJ2-7; TRBD2 matches 7 bases. The V segment lost 7 bases and the J segment 5 bases; nucleotides outside the gene matches: 5. Germline CDR1 SNHLY, CDR2 FYNNEI. This CDR3 region has 12 residues. The CDR3 is CASTGGSDEQYF. CDR3 nucleotide sequence: TGTGCCAGCACGGGCGGGAGTGACGAGCAGTACTTC.

In DNA, the CDR3 is TGTGCCAGCAGCGCCCCCAGCGGTCACTACAATGAGCAGTTCTTC. Translation gives CASSAPSGHYNEQFF. The rearrangement uses TRBV3-1 (or the pseudogene TRBV3-2) and TRBJ2-1; maybe TRBD2 (5 bases). The CDR3 is made up of 15 amino acids. The V and J ends lost 5 bases and 3 bases respectively, with 14 bases between them. Germline V gene sequence: CDR1 LGHDT, CDR2 YNNKEL (reference sequence).

V and J are TRBV11-2 and TRBJ2-2; 9 nucleotides align to TRBD2. The CDR3 is made up of 16 amino acids. The V segment lost 2 bases and the J segment 2 bases; nucleotides outside the gene matches: 3. Germline values: CDR1 SGHAT, CDR2 FQNNGV. The CDR3 DNA reads as TGTGCCAGCAGCTTAAGTCTAGCGGGAAACACCGGGGAGCTGTTTTTT. Amino acid sequence: CASSLSLAGNTGELFF.

This chain connects TRBV19 to TRBJ1-2, with a tentative D call TRBD1 (5 bases). Germline values: CDR1 LNHDA, CDR2 SQIVND (reference sequence). The CDR3 runs 15 residues. The V and J ends lost 7 bases and 8 bases respectively, with 23 bases between them. Here the CDR3 reads CASKGGRGSFSGYTF. The DNA of the CDR3 is TGTGCCAGTAAAGGCGGACGGGGGTCTTTCTCCGGCTACACCTTC.

This clone has a single count. V and J are TRBV28 and TRBJ1-4, with TRBD1 identical over 11 bases. This CDR3 is built from 15 residues. CDR1 is MDHEN, CDR2 SYDVKM, per germline. The V and J ends lost 5 bases and 8 bases, in that order; junction bases with no gene match: 7. The CDR3 nucleotides read TGTGCCAGCAGTCCAAGGGGACAGGGGGACGAAAAACTGTTTTTT. This gives the protein CASSPRGQGDEKLFF.

In the case of this clone: The sample has other DNA sequences that encode this CDR3 too. This chain uses TRBV5-4 with TRBJ2-5; D ambiguous. The CDR3 consists of 11 residues. Trimming pared 2 bases from V and 5 bases from J, leaving 4 bases between. The germline CDR1 and CDR2 sequences are SGHNT and YYREEE (reference sequence). CDR3: CASSFRETQYF. In DNA, the CDR3 is TGTGCCAGCAGCTTCAGGGAGACCCAGTACTTC.

The rearrangement uses TRBV18 and TRBJ2-7; weak D call: TRBD2 (6 bases). Trimming left V 1 base short and J 6 bases short, with 10 bases between. This CDR3 is 13 amino acids long. Germline CDR1 is KGHSH and CDR2 is LQKENI. The CDR3, as DNA: TGTGCCAGCTCACCACGGGGGGACCTCGAGCAGTACTTC. This codes for CASSPRGDLEQYF.

This clone was seen only once. This chain links TRBV19 with TRBJ2-2; TRBD1 might be the D (5 bases). The CDR3 length is 18 residues. V lost 4 bases, J lost 5 bases, and 23 bases lay in between. Germline V lookup: CDR1 LNHDA, CDR2 SQIVND (reference sequence). The CDR3 reads CASSSQGLGLGKTGELFF. In DNA, the CDR3 is TGTGCCAGTAGTAGTCAGGGTCTAGGTTTGGGGAAAACCGGGGAGCTGTTTTTT.

The chain employs TRBV7-8 and TRBJ2-1, with TRBD2 matching over 8 bases. V lost 5 bases, J lost 4 bases, and 10 bases stayed unmatched. This CDR3 contains 16 residues. Germline lookup yields CDR1 SGHVS and CDR2 FQNEAQ. The CDR3 spells CASSHARLAGYNEQFF. Here the CDR3 DNA reads TGTGCCAGCAGCCACGCGCGGCTAGCGGGTTACAATGAGCAGTTCTTC.

The chain employs TRBV27 and TRBJ2-1; TRBD1 matches at 8 bases. After removal of 6 bases from V and 7 bases from J, the junction contained 14 bases not matched to a gene. The CDR3 runs to 16 residues. Germline-derived CDR1 and CDR2 are MNHEY and SMNVEV (reference sequence). CDR3 residues: CASSHLVAGGINEQFF. CDR3 coding DNA: TGTGCCAGCAGCCACCTGGTGGCAGGGGGCATAAATGAGCAGTTCTTC.

The chain carries TRBV6-5 and TRBJ1-2; 7 nucleotides align to TRBD1. The CDR3 contains 12 residues. V shed 11 bases, J shed 4 bases, and the junction held 7 bases outside the gene matches. Germline V gives CDR1 MNHEY, CDR2 SVGAGI. The CDR3 DNA sequence: TGTGCCGTCACAGGGGAGAGCTATGGCTACACCTTC. Its protein is CAVTGESYGYTF.

This sequence joins TRBV7-9 and TRBJ1-2; D may be TRBD1 (5 bases). Germline CDR1 is SEHNR and CDR2 is FQNEAQ (reference sequence). The CDR3 runs to 14 residues. V was pared by 5 bases and J by 1 base, with 11 bases between. CDR3 amino acids: CASSPLGGNYGYTF. CDR3 bases: TGTGCCAGCAGCCCACTGGGGGGTAACTATGGCTACACCTTC.

The V gene is TRBV14, the J gene TRBJ1-2; 7 bases fit TRBD1. CDR3 length: 15 residues. Per the germline V gene, CDR1 is SGHDN and CDR2 is FVKESK. Trimming removed 4 bases from V and 4 bases from J; junction bases left unmatched: 9. The chain's CDR3 is CASSRLTGPGYGYTF. Written as DNA, the CDR3 is TGTGCCAGCAGCCGCCTGACAGGGCCAGGCTATGGCTACACCTTC.

The V and J genes are TRBV14 and TRBJ1-2; no definite D call. The V gene's germline CDR1 is SGHDN and CDR2 FVKESK. V was cut by 1 base and J by 8 bases, with 11 bases left in between. The CDR3 covers 13 residues. This CDR3 is CASSQVRVEGYTF. CDR3 in DNA: TGTGCCAGCAGCCAAGTGCGGGTGGAAGGCTACACCTTC.

V gene TRBV19 combines with J gene TRBJ2-1, with 11 bases lining up with TRBD2. CDR3 length equals 16 residues. V shed 3 bases and J 4 bases; nucleotides not matched to a gene: 5. The germline V gene has CDR1 LNHDA and CDR2 SQIVND (reference sequence). CDR3 nucleotides: TGTGCCAGTAGTATTACGGGACTAGCGGTATACAATGAGCAGTTCTTC. This translates into CASSITGLAVYNEQFF.

This clone was found once. V usage is TRBV28 and J usage is TRBJ1-2, with 9 bases identical to TRBD1. CDR1 is MDHEN and CDR2 is SYDVKM in the germline V gene. The V segment lost 7 bases and the J segment 9 bases; nucleotides outside the gene matches: 6. The CDR3 totals 12 residues. In nucleotides, the CDR3 is TGTGCCAGCAATAGGGACAGGGTCCGCTACACCTTC. Translated: CASNRDRVRYTF.

The V call is TRBV27, the J call TRBJ1-5; D remains ambiguous. Between the trimmed V and J ends, which lost 4 bases and 5 bases, there was a span of 12 bases. Looked up from germline, CDR1 is MNHEY and CDR2 is SMNVEV (reference sequence). The CDR3 runs 14 residues. Here the CDR3 DNA reads TGTGCCAGCAGTTCCATTACAGAGCATCAGCCCCAGCATTTT. As protein: CASSSITEHQPQHF.

The chain couples TRBV6-5 to TRBJ2-5; D unclear. This CDR3 is 14 amino acids long. V lost 2 bases and J lost 0, with 7 bases in between. Per germline, CDR1 MNHEY and CDR2 SVGAGI. Written as DNA, the CDR3 is TGTGCCAGCAGTTACGTCAGTAACCAAGAGACCCAGTACTTC. Its protein is CASSYVSNQETQYF.

The chain uses TRBV5-1 and TRBJ2-5; TRBD1 agrees at 7 bases. Germline V CDR1 and CDR2: SGHRS, YFSETQ. The CDR3 loop spans 16 amino acids. V was pared by 4 bases and J by 9 bases, with 18 bases of the junction left unmatched. The CDR3 coding sequence is TGCGCCAGCAGCCCCGTAGGTGAGGGGGCCTATGGTGCCCAGTACTTC. This translates into CASSPVGEGAYGAQYF.

The chain has TRBV3-1 (or the pseudogene TRBV3-2) and TRBJ2-7; 7 bases map to TRBD1. This CDR3 is 13 amino acids long. Trimming took 10 bases from V and 5 from J; bases not matched to a gene: 11. The germline V gene has CDR1 LGHDT and CDR2 YNNKEL (reference sequence). In DNA form, the CDR3 reads TGTGCCACGGCGGCAGGGGGTATCGACGAGCAGTACTTC. Amino acid sequence: CATAAGGIDEQYF.

This chain connects TRBV3-1 (or the pseudogene TRBV3-2) to TRBJ2-5; possibly TRBD1 for D (6 bases). Germline CDR1 and CDR2: LGHDT and YNNKEL (reference sequence). This CDR3 is 17 amino acids long. Trimming took 4 bases from V and 0 from J, leaving 18 bases between them. Here the CDR3 DNA reads TGTGCCAGCAGCCCTCGGATTGGACAGCCCCACCAAGAGACCCAGTACTTC. It translates to CASSPRIGQPHQETQYF.

V and J are TRBV6-5 and TRBJ2-7, with 9 bases that match TRBD2. Germline values: CDR1 MNHEY, CDR2 SVGAGI. The CDR3 sequence is 15 residues long. The V gene end was trimmed by 6 bases and the J gene end by 2 bases; junction bases not matched to a gene: 8. This CDR3 reads CASRVSGSGAYEQYF. DNA for the CDR3: TGTGCCAGCAGGGTTAGCGGGAGTGGCGCCTACGAGCAGTACTTC.

J is TRBJ2-5 and V is TRBV5-1; 13 nucleotides align to TRBD2. Germline CDR1 is SGHRS and CDR2 is YFSETQ. V lost 5 bases to trimming and J lost 5 bases; unmatched junction nucleotides: 12. The CDR3 is 17 amino acids. The CDR3 DNA is TGCGCCAGCAGGCAACTAGCGGGAGGGCCCCGGGATGAGACCCAGTACTTC. It encodes CASRQLAGGPRDETQYF.